This T cell receptor (beta chain) was observed in a study of breast tumors, draining lymph nodes, adjacent tissues. Broader study findings: The lymph node origin of tumor T cells was framed as consistent with a hypothesis, not demonstrated. Compared with lymph nodes, tumors were less diverse; compared with nontumor tissue, more. Luminal-like breast cancer showed significantly greater tumor-nontumor repertoire similarity than basal-like breast cancer did. Findings are consistent with lymph node origin and intratumoral expansion of most tumor T cells.

Samples came from axillary lymph nodes draining the breast cancer. This clonotype was counted at least ten times. Its specificity is not known. Compared with germline, one end of the junction differs, possibly owing to a read error. CDR3 size: 15 residues. Germline V gene sequence: CDR1 SGHTA, CDR2 FQGNSA. TCRdb analysed the multiplex PCR reads with MiXCR anew, one entry per CDR3 protein. Of about 230,000 distinct CDR3 sequences in the sample, around 32% were seen once. Sequencing was carried out using axillary lymph node tissue. The TCR comes from a female donor with breast cancer. Some clones in this sample may be carry-over from other donors' samples. The chain links TRBV7-2 to TRBJ2-5; 8 bases map to TRBD1. The CDR3 region has the DNA TGTGCCAGCAACTTAGGGAGCCAGGGGGCAGAGACCCAGTACTTC. As protein: CASNLGSQGAETQYF.